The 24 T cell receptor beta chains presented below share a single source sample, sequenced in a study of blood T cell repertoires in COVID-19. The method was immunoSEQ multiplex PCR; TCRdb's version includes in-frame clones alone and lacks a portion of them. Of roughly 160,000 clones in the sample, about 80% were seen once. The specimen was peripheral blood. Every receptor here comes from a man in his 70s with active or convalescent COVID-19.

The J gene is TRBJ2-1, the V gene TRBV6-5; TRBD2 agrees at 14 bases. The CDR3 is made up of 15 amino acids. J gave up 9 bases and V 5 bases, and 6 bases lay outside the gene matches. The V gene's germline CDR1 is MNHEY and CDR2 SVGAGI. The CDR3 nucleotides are TGTGCCAGCAGTCCAAAGACTAGCGGGAGGGCTGAGCAGTTCTTC. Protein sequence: CASSPKTSGRAEQFF.

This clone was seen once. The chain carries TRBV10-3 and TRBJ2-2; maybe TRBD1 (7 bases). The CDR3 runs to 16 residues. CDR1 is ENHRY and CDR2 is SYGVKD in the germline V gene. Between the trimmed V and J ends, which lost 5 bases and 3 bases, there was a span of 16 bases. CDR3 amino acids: CAISRTGSGDTGELFF. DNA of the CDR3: TGTGCCATCAGTAGGACAGGCTCGGGAGACACCGGGGAGCTGTTTTTT.

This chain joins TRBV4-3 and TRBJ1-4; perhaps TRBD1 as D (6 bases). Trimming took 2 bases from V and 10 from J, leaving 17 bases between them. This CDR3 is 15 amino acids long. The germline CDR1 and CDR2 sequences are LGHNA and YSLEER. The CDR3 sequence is CASSQRTGLGVKLFF. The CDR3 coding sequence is TGCGCCAGCAGCCAACGCACAGGGTTGGGTGTAAAACTGTTTTTT.

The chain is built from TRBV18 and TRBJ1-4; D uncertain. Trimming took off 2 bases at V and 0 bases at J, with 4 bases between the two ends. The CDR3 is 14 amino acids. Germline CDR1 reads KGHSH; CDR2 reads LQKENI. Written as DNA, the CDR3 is TGTGCCAGCTCACCATATACAACTAATGAAAAACTGTTTTTT. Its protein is CASSPYTTNEKLFF.

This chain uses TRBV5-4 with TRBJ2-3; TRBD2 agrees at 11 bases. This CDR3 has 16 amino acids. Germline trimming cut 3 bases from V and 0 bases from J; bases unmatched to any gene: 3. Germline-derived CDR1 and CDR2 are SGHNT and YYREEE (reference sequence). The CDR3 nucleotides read TGTGCCAGCAGCTCCAGACTAGCGGGGAGCACAGATACGCAGTATTTT. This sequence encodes CASSSRLAGSTDTQYF.

In DNA form, the CDR3 reads TGTGCCAGCAGCTTGATGACAGGGGGCGCTAGCTATGGCTACACCTTC. It specifies CASSLMTGGASYGYTF. The chain employs TRBV5-4 and TRBJ1-2; TRBD1 matches 10 bases. The V gene's germline CDR1 is SGHNT and CDR2 YYREEE (reference sequence). There are 16 residues in the CDR3. V lost 1 base to trimming and J lost 4 bases; unmatched junction nucleotides: 7.

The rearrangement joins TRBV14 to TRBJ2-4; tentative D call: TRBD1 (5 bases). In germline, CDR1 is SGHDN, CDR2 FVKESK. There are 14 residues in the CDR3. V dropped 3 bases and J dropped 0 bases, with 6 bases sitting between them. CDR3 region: CASSQTVAKNIQYF. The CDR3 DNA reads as TGTGCCAGCAGCCAGACAGTAGCCAAAAACATTCAGTACTTC.

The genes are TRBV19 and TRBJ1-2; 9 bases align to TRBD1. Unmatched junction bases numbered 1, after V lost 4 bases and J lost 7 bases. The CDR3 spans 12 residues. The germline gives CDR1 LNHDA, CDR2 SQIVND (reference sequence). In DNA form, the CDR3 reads TGTGCCAGTAGTAACAGGGGGCTTGGCTACACCTTC. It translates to CASSNRGLGYTF.

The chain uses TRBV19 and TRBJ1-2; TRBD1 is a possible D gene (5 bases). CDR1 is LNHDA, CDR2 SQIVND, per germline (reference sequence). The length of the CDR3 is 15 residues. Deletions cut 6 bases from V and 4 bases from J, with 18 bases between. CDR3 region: CASRLRDLLTYGYTF. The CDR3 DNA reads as TGTGCCAGTAGGCTGCGGGACTTACTTACCTATGGCTACACCTTC. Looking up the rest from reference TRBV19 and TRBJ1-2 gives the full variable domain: DGGITQSPKYLFRKEGQNVTLSCEQNLNHDAMYWYRQDPGQGLRLIYYSQIVNDFQKGDIAEGYSVSREKKESFPLTVTSAQKNPTAFYLCASRLRDLLTYGYTFGSGTRLTVV.

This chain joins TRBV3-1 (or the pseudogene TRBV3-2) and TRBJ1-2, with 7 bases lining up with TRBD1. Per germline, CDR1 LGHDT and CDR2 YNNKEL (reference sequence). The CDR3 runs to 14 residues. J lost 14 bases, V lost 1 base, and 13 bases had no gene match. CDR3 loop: CASSQGWDSTGQTF. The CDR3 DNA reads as TGTGCCAGCAGCCAAGGATGGGACAGCACGGGCCAGACCTTC.

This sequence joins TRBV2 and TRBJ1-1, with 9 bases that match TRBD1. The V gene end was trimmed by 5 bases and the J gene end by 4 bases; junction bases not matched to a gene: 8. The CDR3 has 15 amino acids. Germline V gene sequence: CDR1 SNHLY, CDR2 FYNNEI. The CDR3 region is CASSKGTGGFTEAFF. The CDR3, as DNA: TGTGCCAGCAGTAAGGGAACAGGGGGCTTCACTGAAGCTTTCTTT.

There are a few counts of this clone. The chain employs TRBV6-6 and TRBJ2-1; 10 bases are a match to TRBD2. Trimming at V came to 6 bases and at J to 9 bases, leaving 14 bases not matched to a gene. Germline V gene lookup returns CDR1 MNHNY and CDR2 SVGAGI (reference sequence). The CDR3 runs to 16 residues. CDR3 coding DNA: TGTGCCAGCAGCGACCCGGGTAGCGGGGGGCCCGGTGAGCAGTTCTTC. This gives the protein CASSDPGSGGPGEQFF.

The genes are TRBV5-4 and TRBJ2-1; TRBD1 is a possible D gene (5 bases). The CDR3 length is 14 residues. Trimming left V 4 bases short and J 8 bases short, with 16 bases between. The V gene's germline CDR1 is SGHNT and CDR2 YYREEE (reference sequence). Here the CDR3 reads CASSNPQGADEQFF. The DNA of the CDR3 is TGTGCCAGCAGCAACCCACAAGGGGCGGATGAGCAGTTCTTC.

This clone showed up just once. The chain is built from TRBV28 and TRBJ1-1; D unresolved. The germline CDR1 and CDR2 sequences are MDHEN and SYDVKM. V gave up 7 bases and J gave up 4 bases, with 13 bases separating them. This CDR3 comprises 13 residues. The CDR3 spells CASKRGGGTEAFF. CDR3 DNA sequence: TGTGCCAGCAAACGAGGTGGAGGCACTGAAGCTTTCTTT.

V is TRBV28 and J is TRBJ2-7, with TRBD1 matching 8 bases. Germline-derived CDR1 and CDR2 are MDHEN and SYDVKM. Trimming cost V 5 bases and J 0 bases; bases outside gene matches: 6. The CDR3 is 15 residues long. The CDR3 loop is CASSDRGASSYEQYF. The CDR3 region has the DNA TGTGCCAGCAGTGACAGGGGCGCTAGCTCCTACGAGCAGTACTTC.

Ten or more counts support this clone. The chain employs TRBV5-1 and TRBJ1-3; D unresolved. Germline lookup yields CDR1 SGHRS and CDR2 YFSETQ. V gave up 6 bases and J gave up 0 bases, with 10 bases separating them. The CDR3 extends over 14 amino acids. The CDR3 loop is CASKESLSGNTIYF. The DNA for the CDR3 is TGCGCCAGCAAGGAGTCCCTCTCTGGAAACACCATATATTTT.

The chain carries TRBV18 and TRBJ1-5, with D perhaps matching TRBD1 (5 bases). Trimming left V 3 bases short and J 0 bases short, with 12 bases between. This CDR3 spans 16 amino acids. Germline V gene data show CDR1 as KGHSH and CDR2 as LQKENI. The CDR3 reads CASSPQQADSNQPQHF. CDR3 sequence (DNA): TGTGCCAGCTCACCCCAACAGGCCGATAGCAATCAGCCCCAGCATTTT.

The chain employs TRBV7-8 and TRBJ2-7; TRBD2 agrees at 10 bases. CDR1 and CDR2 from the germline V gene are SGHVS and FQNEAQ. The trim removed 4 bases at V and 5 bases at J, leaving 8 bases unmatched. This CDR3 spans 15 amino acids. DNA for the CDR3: TGTGCCAGCAGCTCCCCTAGCGGGAGAGGACACGAGCAGTACTTC. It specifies CASSSPSGRGHEQYF.

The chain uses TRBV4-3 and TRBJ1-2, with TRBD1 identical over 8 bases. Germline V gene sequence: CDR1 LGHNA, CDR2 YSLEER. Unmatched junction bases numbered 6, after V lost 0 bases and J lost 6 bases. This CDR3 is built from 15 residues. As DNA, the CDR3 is TGCGCCAGCAGCCAAGATTTGGCAGGGGGCAATGGCTACACCTTC. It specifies CASSQDLAGGNGYTF.

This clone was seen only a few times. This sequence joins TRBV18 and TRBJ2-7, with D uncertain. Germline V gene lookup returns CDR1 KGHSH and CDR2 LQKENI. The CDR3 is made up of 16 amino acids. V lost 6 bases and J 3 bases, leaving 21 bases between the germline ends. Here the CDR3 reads CASSQRTARFNYEQYF. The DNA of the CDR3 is TGTGCCAGCTCGCAACGAACAGCCCGATTTAACTACGAGCAGTACTTC.

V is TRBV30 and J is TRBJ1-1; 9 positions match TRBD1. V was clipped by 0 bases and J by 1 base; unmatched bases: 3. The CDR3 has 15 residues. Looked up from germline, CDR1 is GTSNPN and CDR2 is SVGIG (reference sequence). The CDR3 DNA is TGTGCCTGGAGTGTCCCGGACAGGGGGAACACTGAAGCTTTCTTT. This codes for CAWSVPDRGNTEAFF.

The CDR3 here is CASAHGLGSYEQYF. CDR3 DNA sequence: TGTGCCAGCGCCCACGGGTTAGGCTCCTACGAGCAGTACTTC. The chain employs TRBV27 and TRBJ2-7; no definite D call. This CDR3 is built from 14 residues. V was pared by 8 bases and J by 0 bases, with 14 bases between. Germline lookup yields CDR1 MNHEY and CDR2 SMNVEV (reference sequence).

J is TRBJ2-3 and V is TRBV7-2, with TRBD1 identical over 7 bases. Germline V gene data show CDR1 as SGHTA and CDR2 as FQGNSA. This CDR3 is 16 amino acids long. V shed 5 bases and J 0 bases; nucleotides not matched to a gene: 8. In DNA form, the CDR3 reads TGTGCCAGCAGCCCTTACAGGGGTGGAAGCACAGATACGCAGTATTTT. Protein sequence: CASSPYRGGSTDTQYF.

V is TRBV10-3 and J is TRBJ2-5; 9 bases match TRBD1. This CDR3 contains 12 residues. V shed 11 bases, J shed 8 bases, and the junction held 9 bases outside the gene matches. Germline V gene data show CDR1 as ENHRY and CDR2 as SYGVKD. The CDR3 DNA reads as TGTGCCGGCTCCGACAGGGGGGAAACCCAGTACTTC. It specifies CAGSDRGETQYF.